This T cell receptor (beta chain) is drawn from a study of T cell responses to AZD1222 COVID-19 vaccine. Findings and caveats of the study: Close to half of all spike-specific TCRs reportedly target regions of the variants that are unmutated. The CD4 TCRs associated with vaccination extended across spike and predominated at 160-218 and 743-854. It should be noted that donors were predominantly white British and more often female, and clonal diversity was possibly underestimated.

The CDR3 covers 13 residues. Germline V CDR1 and CDR2: ENHRY, SYGVKD. V lost 3 bases to trimming and J lost 11 bases; unmatched junction nucleotides: 9. Sequencing was performed with immunoSEQ multiplex PCR; in TCRdb, only in-frame clones are kept and a portion is missing. The sample records some 130,000 clones, 70% to 90% being singletons. Regarding this clone: The antigen remains unidentified.

Specimen: peripheral blood, collected on day 0 of AZD1222 vaccination. The clonotype comes from an adult in good health. The chain joins TRBV10-3 to TRBJ1-1; 7 bases are shared with TRBD1. The CDR3 reads CAISDPLTGDAFF. Here the CDR3 DNA reads TGTGCCATCAGTGACCCCCTTACAGGGGACGCTTTCTTT.